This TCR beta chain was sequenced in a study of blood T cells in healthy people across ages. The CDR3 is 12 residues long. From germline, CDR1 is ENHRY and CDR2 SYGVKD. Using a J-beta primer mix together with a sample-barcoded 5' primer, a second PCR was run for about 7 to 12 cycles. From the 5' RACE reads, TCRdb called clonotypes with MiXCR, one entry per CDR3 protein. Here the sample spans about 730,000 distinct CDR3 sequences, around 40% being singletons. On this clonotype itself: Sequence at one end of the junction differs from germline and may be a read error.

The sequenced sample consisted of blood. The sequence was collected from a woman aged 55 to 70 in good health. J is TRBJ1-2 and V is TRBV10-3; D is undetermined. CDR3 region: CAIRESLGGYTF. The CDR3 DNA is TGTGCCATCAGAGAGTCATTGGGTGGCTACACCTTC.